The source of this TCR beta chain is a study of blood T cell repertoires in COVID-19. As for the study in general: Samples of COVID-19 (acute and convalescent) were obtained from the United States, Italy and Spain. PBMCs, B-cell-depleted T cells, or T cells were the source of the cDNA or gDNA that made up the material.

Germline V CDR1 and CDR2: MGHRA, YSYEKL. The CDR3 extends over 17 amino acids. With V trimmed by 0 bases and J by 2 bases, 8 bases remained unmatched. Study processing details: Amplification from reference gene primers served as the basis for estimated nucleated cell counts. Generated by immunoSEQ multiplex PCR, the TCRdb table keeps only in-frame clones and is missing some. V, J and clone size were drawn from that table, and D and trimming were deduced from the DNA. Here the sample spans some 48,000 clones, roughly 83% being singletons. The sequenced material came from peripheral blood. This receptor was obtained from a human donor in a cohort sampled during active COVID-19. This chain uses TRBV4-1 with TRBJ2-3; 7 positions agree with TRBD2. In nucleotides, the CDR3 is TGCGCCAGCAGCCAAGAACGTCTAGCGGCGAACACAGATACGCAGTATTTT. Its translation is CASSQERLAANTDTQYF.